This T cell receptor beta chain was sequenced during a study of cytomegalovirus exposure and HLA in healthy donors. There are 14 residues in the CDR3. V was trimmed by 1 base and J by 3 bases, leaving 10 bases between them. Germline-derived CDR1 and CDR2 are SGHRS and YFSETQ. Primers for the PCR totalled 60 Vbeta and 13 Jbeta. Method: immunoSEQ multiplex PCR; TCRdb's copy keeps in-frame clones and lacks some. This sample's table reports 150,000 to 250,000 clones. The sequenced sample was PBMCs. This chain connects TRBV5-1 to TRBJ1-1, with D possibly matching TRBD1 (5 bases). The sequence was obtained from a boy aged 5-17 years in good health and CMV-seronegative. CDR3 nucleotide sequence: TGCGCCAGCAGCTTGAGGGGCGCTTACACTGAAGCTTTCTTT. Its translation is CASSLRGAYTEAFF.